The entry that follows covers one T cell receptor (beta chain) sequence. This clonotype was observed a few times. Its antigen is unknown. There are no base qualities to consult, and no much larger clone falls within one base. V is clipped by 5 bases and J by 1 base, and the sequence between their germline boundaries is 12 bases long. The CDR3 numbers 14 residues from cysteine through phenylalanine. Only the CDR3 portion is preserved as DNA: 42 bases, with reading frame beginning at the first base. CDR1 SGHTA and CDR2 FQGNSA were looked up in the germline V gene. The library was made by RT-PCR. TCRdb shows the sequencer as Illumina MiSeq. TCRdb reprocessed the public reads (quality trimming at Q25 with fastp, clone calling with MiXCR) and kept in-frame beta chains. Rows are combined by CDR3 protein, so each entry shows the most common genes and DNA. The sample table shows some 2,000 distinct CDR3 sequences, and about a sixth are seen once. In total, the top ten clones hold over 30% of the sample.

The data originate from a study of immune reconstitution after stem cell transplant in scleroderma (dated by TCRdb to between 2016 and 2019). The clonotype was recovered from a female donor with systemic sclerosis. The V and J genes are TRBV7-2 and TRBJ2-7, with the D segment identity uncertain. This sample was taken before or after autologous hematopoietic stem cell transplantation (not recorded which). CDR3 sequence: CASSTDASSYEQYF. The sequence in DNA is TGTGCCAGCAGCACAGACGCTAGTTCCTACGAGCAGTACTTC.